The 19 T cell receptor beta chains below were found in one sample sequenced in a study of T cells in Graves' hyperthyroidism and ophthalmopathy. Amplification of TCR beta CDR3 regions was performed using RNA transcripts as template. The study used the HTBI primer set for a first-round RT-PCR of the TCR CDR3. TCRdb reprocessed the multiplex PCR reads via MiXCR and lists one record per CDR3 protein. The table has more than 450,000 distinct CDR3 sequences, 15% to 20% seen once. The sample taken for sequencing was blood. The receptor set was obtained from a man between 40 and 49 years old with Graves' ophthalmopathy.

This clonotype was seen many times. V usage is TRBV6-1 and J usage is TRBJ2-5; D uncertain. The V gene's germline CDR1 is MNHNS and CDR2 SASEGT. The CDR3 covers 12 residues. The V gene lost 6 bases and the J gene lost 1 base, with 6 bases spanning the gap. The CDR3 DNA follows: TGTGCCAGCAGCTCGGGCCAAGAGACCCAGTACTTC. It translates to CASSSGQETQYF.

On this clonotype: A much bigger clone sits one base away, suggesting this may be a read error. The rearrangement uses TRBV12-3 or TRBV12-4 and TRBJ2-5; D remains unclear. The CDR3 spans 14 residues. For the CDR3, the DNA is TGTGCCAGCGGTTTAGGATCTGTTCAAGAGACCCAGTACTTC. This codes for CASGLGSVQETQYF.

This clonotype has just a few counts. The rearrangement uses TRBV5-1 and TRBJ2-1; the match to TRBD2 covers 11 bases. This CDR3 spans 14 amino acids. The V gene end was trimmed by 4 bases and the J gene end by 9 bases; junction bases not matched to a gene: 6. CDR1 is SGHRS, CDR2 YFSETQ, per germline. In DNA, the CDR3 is TGCGCCAGCAGCCCGGGACTAGCGGTTCCTGAGCAGTTCTTC. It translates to CASSPGLAVPEQFF.

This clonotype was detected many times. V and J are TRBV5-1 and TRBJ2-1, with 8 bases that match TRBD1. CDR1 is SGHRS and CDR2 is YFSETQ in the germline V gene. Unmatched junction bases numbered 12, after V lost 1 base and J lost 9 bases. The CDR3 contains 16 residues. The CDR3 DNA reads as TGCGCCAGCAGCTTGTTGGGGACAGGAGGGTCCGGTGAGCAGTTCTTC. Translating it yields CASSLLGTGGSGEQFF.

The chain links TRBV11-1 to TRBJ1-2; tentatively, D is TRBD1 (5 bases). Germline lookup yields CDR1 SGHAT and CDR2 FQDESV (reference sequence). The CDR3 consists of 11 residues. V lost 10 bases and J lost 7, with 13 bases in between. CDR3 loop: CAILLGVGYTF. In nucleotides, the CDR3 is TGTGCCATCCTCTTAGGGGTTGGCTACACCTTC.

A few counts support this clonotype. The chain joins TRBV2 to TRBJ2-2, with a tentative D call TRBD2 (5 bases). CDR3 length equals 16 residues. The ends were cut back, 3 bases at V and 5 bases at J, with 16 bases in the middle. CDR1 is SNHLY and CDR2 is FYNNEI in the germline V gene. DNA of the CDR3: TGTGCCAGCAGTGACCTCACTCTAGCCCTTACCGGGGAGCTGTTTTTT. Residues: CASSDLTLALTGELFF.

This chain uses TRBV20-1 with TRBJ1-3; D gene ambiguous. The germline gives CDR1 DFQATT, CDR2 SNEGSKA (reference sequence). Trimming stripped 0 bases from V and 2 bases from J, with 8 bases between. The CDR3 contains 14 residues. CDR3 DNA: TGCAGTGCTAGAGAGGGTACCCCTGGAAACACCATATATTTT. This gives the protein CSAREGTPGNTIYF.

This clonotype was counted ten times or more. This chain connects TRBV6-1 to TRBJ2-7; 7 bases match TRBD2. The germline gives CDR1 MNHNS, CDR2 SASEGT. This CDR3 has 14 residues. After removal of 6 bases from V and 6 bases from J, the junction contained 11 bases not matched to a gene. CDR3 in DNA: TGTGCCAGCAGGGGAGGGGTACACGGCGGCGAGCAGTACTTC. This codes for CASRGGVHGGEQYF.

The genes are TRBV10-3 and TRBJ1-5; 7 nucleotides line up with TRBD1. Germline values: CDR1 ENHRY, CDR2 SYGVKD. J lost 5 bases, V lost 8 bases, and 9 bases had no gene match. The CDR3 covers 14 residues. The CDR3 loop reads CAIAQGGDDQPQHF. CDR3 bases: TGTGCCATCGCGCAGGGGGGGGATGATCAGCCCCAGCATTTT.

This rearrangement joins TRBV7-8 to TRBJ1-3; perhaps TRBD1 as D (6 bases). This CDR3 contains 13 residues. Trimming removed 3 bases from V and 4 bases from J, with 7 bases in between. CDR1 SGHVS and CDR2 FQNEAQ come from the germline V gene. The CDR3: CASSFGTGNTIYF. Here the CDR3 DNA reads TGTGCCAGCAGCTTTGGGACAGGAAACACCATATATTTT.

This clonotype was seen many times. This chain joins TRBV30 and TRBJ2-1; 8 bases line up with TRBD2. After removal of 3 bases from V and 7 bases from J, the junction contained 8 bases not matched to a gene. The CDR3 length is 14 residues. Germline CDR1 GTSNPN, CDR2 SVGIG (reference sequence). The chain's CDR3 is CAWRPSGSSNEQFF. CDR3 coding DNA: TGTGCCTGGAGACCCAGCGGGAGTTCTAATGAGCAGTTCTTC.

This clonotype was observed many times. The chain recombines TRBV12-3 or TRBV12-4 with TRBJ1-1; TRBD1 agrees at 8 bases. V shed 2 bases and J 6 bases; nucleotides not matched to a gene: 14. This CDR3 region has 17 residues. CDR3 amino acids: CASSLSSLQGAVAEAFF. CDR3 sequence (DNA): TGTGCCAGCAGTTTAAGTTCCCTCCAGGGGGCGGTAGCTGAAGCTTTCTTT.

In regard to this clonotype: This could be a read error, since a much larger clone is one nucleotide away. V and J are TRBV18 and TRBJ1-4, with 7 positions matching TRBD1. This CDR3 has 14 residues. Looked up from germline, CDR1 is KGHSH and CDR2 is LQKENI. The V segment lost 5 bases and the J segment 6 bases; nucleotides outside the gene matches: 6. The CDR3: CASSSRTGHEKLFF. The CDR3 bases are TGTGCCAGCTCATCCAGGACAGGTCATGAAAAACTGTTTTTT.

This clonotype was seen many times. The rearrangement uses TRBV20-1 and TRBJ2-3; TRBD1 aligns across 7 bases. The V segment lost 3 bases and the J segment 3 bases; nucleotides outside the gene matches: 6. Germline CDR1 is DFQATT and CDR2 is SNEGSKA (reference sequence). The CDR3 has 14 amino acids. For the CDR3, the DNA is TGCAGTGCTAGGGGACCGACAGGGACAGATACGCAGTATTTT. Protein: CSARGPTGTDTQYF.

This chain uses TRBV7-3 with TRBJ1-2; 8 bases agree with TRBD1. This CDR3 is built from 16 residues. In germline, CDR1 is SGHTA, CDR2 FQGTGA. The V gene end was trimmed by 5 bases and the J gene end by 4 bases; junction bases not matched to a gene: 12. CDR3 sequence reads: CASSPSRRTGSYGYTF. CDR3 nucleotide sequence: TGTGCCAGCAGCCCGTCCCGCCGGACAGGGAGCTATGGCTACACCTTC. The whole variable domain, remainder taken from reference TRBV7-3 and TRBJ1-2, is GAGVSQTPSNKVTEKGKYVELRCDPISGHTALYWYRQSLGQGPEFLIYFQGTGAADDSGLPNDRFFAVRPEGSVSTLKIQRTERGDSAVYLCASSPSRRTGSYGYTFGSGTRLTVV.

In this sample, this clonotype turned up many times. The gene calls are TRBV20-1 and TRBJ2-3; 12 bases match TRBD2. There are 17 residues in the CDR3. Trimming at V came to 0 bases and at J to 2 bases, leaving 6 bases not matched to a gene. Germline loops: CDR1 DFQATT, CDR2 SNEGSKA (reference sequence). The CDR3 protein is CSARDPRLAGDTDTQYF. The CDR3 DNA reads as TGCAGTGCTAGAGATCCCCGACTAGCGGGGGACACAGATACGCAGTATTTT.

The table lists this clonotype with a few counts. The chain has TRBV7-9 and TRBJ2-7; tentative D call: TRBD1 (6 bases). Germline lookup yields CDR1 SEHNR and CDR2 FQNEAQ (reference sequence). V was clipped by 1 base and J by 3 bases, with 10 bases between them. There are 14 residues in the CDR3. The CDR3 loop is CASSLDQGNYEQYF. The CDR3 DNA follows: TGTGCCAGCAGCTTAGATCAGGGGAACTACGAGCAGTACTTC.

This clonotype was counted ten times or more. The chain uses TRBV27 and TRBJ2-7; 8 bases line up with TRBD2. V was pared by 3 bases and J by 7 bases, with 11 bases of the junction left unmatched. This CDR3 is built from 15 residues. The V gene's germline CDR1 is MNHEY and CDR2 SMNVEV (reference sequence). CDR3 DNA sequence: TGTGCCAGCAGTTTGTCCGCAGCGGGAGTTCGGGAGCAGTACTTC. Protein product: CASSLSAAGVREQYF.

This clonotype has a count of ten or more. The CDR3 DNA is TGTGCCACCAGCAGAGATGCAGGGGTAGGACATTCACCCCTCCACTTT. The encoded protein is CATSRDAGVGHSPLHF. The chain employs TRBV15 and TRBJ1-6; perhaps TRBD1 as D (6 bases). The germline V and J ends were trimmed by 0 bases and 8 bases, with 14 bases remaining between them. Germline loops: CDR1 LNHNV, CDR2 YYDKDF (reference sequence). This CDR3 contains 16 residues.